This T cell receptor beta chain is drawn from a study of cytomegalovirus exposure and HLA in healthy donors. CDR1 and CDR2 from the germline V gene are SGHTA and FQGNSA. V was pared by 5 bases and J by 4 bases, with 11 bases between. There are 13 residues in the CDR3. A word on this clone: Antigen: not known.

General study results and limits: Analyses of presence/absence relied on an assumption of roughly uniform sequencing depth across donors.

PCR involved 60 Vbeta and 13 Jbeta primers. Profiling relied on immunoSEQ multiplex PCR, and the TCRdb table lists in-frame clones only, not all of them. This sample carries approximately 100,000 clones, more than 65% of them seen once, and the ten largest clones take approximately 10%. This TCR derives from a man between 35 and 55 years old in good health and CMV-seropositive. Sequencing was carried out using PBMCs. The V and J genes are TRBV7-2 and TRBJ2-5, with D maybe TRBD1 (6 bases). The CDR3 sequence is CASSALGAETQYF. The CDR3 bases are TGTGCCAGCAGCGCGTTGGGGGCAGAGACCCAGTACTTC.